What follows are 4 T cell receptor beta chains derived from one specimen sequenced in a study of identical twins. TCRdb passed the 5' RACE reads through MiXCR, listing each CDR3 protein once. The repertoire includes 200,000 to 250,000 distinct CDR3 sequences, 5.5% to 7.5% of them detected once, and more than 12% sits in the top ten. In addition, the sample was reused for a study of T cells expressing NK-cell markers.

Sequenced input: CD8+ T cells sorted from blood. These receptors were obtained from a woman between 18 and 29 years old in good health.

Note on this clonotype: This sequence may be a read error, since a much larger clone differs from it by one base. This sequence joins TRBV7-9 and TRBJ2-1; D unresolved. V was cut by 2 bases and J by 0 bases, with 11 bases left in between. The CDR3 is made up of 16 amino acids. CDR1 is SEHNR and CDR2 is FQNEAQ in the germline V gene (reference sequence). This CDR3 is CASSLHGLSSYNEQFF. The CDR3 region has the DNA TGTGCCAGCAGCTTACATGGGCTTAGCTCCTACAATGAGCAGTTCTTC.

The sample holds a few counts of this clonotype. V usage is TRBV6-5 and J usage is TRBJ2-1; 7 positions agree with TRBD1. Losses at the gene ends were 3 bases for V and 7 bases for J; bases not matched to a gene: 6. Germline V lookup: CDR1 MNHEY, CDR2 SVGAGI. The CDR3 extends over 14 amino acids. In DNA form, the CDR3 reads TGTGCCAGCAGTTATACAGGGGTTAGTAATGAGCAGTTCTTC. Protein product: CASSYTGVSNEQFF.

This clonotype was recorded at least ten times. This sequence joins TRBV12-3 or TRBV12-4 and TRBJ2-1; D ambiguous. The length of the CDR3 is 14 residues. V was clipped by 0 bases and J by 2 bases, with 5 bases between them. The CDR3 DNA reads TGTGCCAGCAGTTTAGCTAGCACCTACAATGAGCAGTTCTTC. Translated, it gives CASSLASTYNEQFF.

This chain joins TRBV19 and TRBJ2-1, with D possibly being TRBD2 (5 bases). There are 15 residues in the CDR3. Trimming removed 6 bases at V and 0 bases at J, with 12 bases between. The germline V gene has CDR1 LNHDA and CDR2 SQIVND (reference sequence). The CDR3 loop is CASSLDLSSYNEQFF. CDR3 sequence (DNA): TGTGCCAGTAGCCTGGACTTGAGCTCCTACAATGAGCAGTTCTTC.